This T cell receptor (beta chain) was recovered during a study of metastatic and nonmetastatic thyroid tumors. Study context: Repertoire comparison spanned blood and tumor or nodule tissue of malignant and benign thyroid patients.

Trimming took 6 bases from V and 5 from J; bases not matched to a gene: 10. This CDR3 is 16 amino acids long. Germline CDR1 reads KGHDR; CDR2 reads SFDVKD. This clone showed up many times. Every patient was untreated before thyroid surgery. TCRdb re-clonotyped the PCR reads via MiXCR. Here the sample spans roughly 46,000 clones, approximately 24% being singletons. The TCR comes from a male donor with papillary thyroid cancer or a benign thyroid nodule (not recorded which). Some clones in this sample may be carry-over from other donors' samples. The specimen was blood. The chain is built from TRBV24-1 and TRBJ2-2, with 8 bases lining up with TRBD2. The CDR3 nucleotides read TGTGCCACCAGTCGTAGCGGGATAGTAGAGACCGGGGAGCTGTTTTTT. Protein sequence: CATSRSGIVETGELFF.